A selection of T cell receptor beta chains follows, all from one sample in a study of tumor-infiltrating lymphocytes in localized non-small cell lung cancer. Assay used: immunoSEQ multiplex PCR; TCRdb lists only in-frame clones, some missing. The sample has more than 12,000 clones, less than 75% seen once. Sequencing used uninvolved lung tissue not adjacent to the tumor. These receptors all stem from a human donor with non-small cell lung cancer. Both conserved end residues are part of each CDR3. Each record gives: D gene, J gene, V gene, clone size, CDR3 protein, CDR3 DNA. The D gene is left open where the match is weak. Clone size is shown for a subset of rows, as once, few, many or a class of expanded clone.

>-|TRBJ1-2|TRBV6-5|-
CASSLDGLGGYTF
TGTGCCAGCAGCCTTGACGGCCTGGGGGGCTACACCTTC
>-|TRBJ2-5|TRBV7-9|-
CASSSAQETQYF
TGTGCCAGCAGCTCTGCCCAAGAGACCCAGTACTTC
>-|TRBJ1-5|TRBV6-5|-
CASSYGRASNQPQHF
TGTGCCAGCAGTTACGGTAGGGCTAGCAATCAGCCCCAGCATTTT
>-|TRBJ2-7|TRBV4-2|-
CASSQERRDNEQYF
TGTGCCAGCAGCCAAGAACGCAGGGACAACGAGCAGTACTTC
>-|TRBJ2-3|TRBV30|-
CAWRRRGSGLGTDTQYF
TGTGCCTGGAGGCGCCGGGGGTCGGGGCTTGGCACAGATACGCAGTATTTT
>-|TRBJ2-7|TRBV7-7|few
CASSLGTGSYEQYF
TGTGCTAGCAGCTTAGGAACAGGATCCTACGAGCAGTACTTC
>TRBD1|TRBJ1-4|TRBV27|-
CASSSRDRREKLFF
TGTGCCAGCAGTTCACGGGACAGGCGTGAAAAACTGTTTTTT
>TRBD2|TRBJ2-7|TRBV6-1|few
CASSPAGHSYEQYF
TGTGCCAGCAGCCCAGCGGGGCACTCCTACGAGCAGTACTTC
>TRBD1|TRBJ1-4|TRBV6-1|-
CASSAGTGGSVKLFF
TGTGCCAGCAGTGCGGGGACAGGGGGTTCCGTAAAACTGTTTTTT
>TRBD2|TRBJ2-3|TRBV7-2|-
CASSFRGGSTDTQYF
TGTGCCAGCAGCTTCCGGGGGGGGTCCACAGATACGCAGTATTTT
>TRBD1|TRBJ1-1|TRBV11-1|-
CASSFGRGRTEAFF
TGTGCCAGCAGCTTTGGAAGGGGGCGAACTGAAGCTTTCTTT
>-|TRBJ1-2|TRBV6-5|-
CASSYVGNNYGYTF
TGTGCCAGCAGTTACGTCGGGAACAACTATGGCTACACCTTC
>-|TRBJ1-1|TRBV14|-
CASSLNVNTEAFF
TGTGCCAGCAGCCTGAACGTGAACACTGAAGCTTTCTTT
>-|TRBJ1-4|TRBV28|-
CASSQGGSGEKLFF
TGTGCCAGCAGTCAGGGAGGAAGCGGTGAAAAACTGTTTTTT
>TRBD1|TRBJ1-6|TRBV5-1|-
CASSRGTGGHSPLHF
TGCGCCAGCAGCCGCGGGACAGGCGGACATTCACCCCTCCACTTT
>-|TRBJ1-4|TRBV9|-
CASSKTERTNEKLFF
TGTGCCAGCAGCAAGACAGAAAGAACTAATGAAAAACTGTTTTTT
>-|TRBJ1-2|TRBV11-2|-
CASSARFASAATIYGYTF
TGTGCCAGCAGCGCCCGATTCGCCTCGGCAGCAACTATCTATGGCTACACCTTC